This T cell receptor (beta chain) was captured by sequencing in a study of human T cells and chemical hapten exposure. In the study overall: The sensitizer, 2% DPC, was used on approximately 2 cm by approximately 2 cm of upper inner arm skin. Regarding the study as a whole: Alopecia in all donors means immunity may differ from healthy individuals.

The CDR3 is 12 amino acids. Trimming stripped 2 bases from V and 4 bases from J, with 9 bases between. In germline, CDR1 is GTSNPN, CDR2 SVGIG (reference sequence). This clonotype occurred a few times. Its antigen is as yet unknown. TCRdb recomputed calls from the RACE reads with MiXCR, one row per CDR3 protein. The sample holds approximately 79,000 distinct CDR3 sequences, 10% seen once. Time point meaning: patch test 1, 2 weeks after DPC sensitization. As for treatment: therapeutic diphenylcyclopropenone sensitization with weekly scalp DPC. The receptor's source is a woman in her fifties or sixties with alopecia areata. Some clones in this sample may be carry-over from other donors' samples. The specimen was whole blood, collected in connection with sensitization to the hapten diphenylcyclopropenone (DPC). The V gene is TRBV30, the J gene TRBJ2-7, with D perhaps TRBD1 (5 bases). In DNA form, the CDR3 reads TGTGCCTGGAGTAATCAGGGTTACGAGCAGTACTTC. It translates to CAWSNQGYEQYF.